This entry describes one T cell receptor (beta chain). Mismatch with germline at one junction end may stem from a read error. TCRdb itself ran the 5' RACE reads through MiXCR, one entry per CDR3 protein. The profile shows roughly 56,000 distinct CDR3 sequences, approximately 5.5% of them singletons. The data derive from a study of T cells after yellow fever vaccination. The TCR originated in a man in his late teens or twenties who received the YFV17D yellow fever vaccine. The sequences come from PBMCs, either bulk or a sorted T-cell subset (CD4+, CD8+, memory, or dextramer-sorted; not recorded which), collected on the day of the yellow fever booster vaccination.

CDR3 amino acids: CASSSGLNKKLFF. The DNA for the CDR3 is TGTGCCAGCAGCTCGGGGCTTAATAAAAAACTGTTTTTT. The chain uses TRBV7-9 and TRBJ1-4, with a weak D call TRBD1 (5 bases). Germline CDR1 is SEHNR and CDR2 is FQNEAQ (reference sequence). CDR3 length equals 13 residues.